This TCR beta chain was captured by sequencing in a study of identical twins (dated by TCRdb to 2016 to 2017). As for the study more broadly: TCR alpha and beta repertoires from monozygotic twins, unrelated adults of various ages and cord blood were deep-sequenced to test whether fetal clonotypes persist. Replicate twin experiments were performed at different times using different library preparation protocols to rule out contamination. General findings and caveats noted by the study authors: Conclusions relied on cross-sectional statistical analysis, since the same donors could not be followed over many years. Zero-insertion analyses could be partly confounded by invariant T cells such as MAIT and iNKT, although diverse VJ usage argued against such confounding for most clonotypes. Out-of-frame TCR alpha sharing in monozygotic twins was systematically underestimated by recombination models, whereas sharing between unrelated individuals was in agreement with the recombination models. Compared with coincidental sharing between unrelated individuals, out-of-frame TCR alpha sequences shared between twins had an excess of sequences with low generation probability. The excess sharing between twins in beta out-of-frame sequences was weaker because fewer shared sequences reduced the signal-to-noise ratio. Abundant cord blood beta clonotypes carried fewer insertions; young adult naive repertoires showed a weaker similar trend, while memory repertoires showed none.

The junction shows trimming of 1 base on V and 3 bases on J, and the gene matches do not reach 15 bases of it. Taken from the germline V gene (reference sequence), the CDR1 and CDR2 loops are LNHNV and YYDKDF. Measured from the cysteine to the phenylalanine, the CDR3 is 18 residues long. Kept here is only the CDR3 DNA, which spans 54 bases and is read in frame from base 1. This clonotype was seen more than once but under ten times. It has no known antigen specificity. No base quality values were provided; no much bigger clone lies one nucleotide off. The library was built by means of 5' RACE. Sequencing was carried out with an Illumina HiSeq 2000. Template switching introduced a universal primer binding site; the final cDNA contained a unique molecular identifier, enabling accurate counting of TCR cDNA molecules. Specific primers in the conserved constant-segment region were used to synthesize first-strand cDNA for the TCR alpha and beta chains. To control for contamination, every cDNA library carried two barcodes: a SMART-Mk sample barcode plus Illumina barcodes. TruSeq adapter sequences and Illumina sample barcodes were added in two successive PCR steps. The TCR alpha and beta cDNA libraries were sequenced on the Illumina HiSeq platform using custom primers. Under the source paper's analysis protocol: MiGEC was used to process raw reads and extract unique molecular identifiers, and MiXCR was used to find CDR3 positions. Recombination models were inferred per individual with the repgenHMM and IGoR tools using an EM algorithm. Shared clonotypes were analyzed with the tcR package in R, and sharing was normalized by the product of cloneset sizes. To study raw recombination free of thymic and clonal selection effects, out-of-frame nonproductive sequences were analyzed. In-frame beta chains were kept once TCRdb had trimmed the public reads at Q25 with fastp and called clones with MiXCR. Rows with a matching CDR3 protein are joined into one entry that keeps the most common DNA and genes. TCRdb's processing, not the authors', yielded these V and J calls. The sample data list about 240,000 distinct CDR3 sequences, and roughly 13% of these were observed just once. The leading ten clones occupy 3.5% to 5% of the sample.

All donors were healthy Caucasians. Three pairs of female monozygotic twins, all aged about 18 to 30 years, were included in the twin cohort. Using Miltenyi CD45RO+ enrichment and human naive T-cell isolation kits, memory (CD45RO+) and naive T cells were isolated from PBMC. The same data also contributed to another study, on yellow fever vaccine responses in identical twins. As noted in the second study: According to the authors, the vaccine-induced T cell response in identical twins seemed to be partly convergent and partly specific to each individual. Focusing on identical twins, the study followed the T cell clones that responded to the vaccine, and did so with precision.

This sequence uses TRBV15 and TRBJ2-7, with 7 central nucleotides matching TRBD2. The TCR originated in a woman younger than 30 in good health. Sequences were obtained from memory (CD45RO+) T cells sorted from blood. The sample's cell subset or site, from its label and the paper: CD45RO+ enriched T cells. The CDR3 sequence is CATSRGGLAGDPFYEQYF. The DNA sequence follows: TGTGCCACCAGCAGAGGTGGCCTGGCGGGAGACCCTTTCTACGAGCAGTACTTC.